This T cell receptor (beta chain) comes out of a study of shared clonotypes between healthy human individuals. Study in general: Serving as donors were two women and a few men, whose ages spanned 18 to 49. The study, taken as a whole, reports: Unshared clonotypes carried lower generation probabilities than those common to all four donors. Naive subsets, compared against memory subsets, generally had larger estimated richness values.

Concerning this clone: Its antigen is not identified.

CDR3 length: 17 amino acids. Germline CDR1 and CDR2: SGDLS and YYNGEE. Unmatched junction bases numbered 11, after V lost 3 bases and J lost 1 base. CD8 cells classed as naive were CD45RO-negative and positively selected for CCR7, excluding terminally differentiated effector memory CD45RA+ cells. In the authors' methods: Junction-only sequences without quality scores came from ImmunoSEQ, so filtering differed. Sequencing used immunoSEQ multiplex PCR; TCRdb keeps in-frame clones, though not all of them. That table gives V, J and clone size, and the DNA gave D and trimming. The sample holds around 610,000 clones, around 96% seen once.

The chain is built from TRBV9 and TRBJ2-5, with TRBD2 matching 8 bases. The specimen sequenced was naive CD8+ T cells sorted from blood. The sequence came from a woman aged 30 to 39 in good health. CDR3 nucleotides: TGTGCCAGCAGCGAATCCCTGCGGGAGGAATCCCAAGAGACCCAGTACTTC. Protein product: CASSESLREESQETQYF.